The 23 T cell receptor beta chains below all came from one sample that was sequenced in a study of Ad26.COV2.S vaccination and SARS-CoV-2 variants. The data were produced by immunoSEQ multiplex PCR, yet TCRdb's version contains in-frame clones alone and is incomplete. The sample yields about 350,000 clones, roughly 90% seen once. Treatment in this sample: around 19 received Ad26.COV2.S at low or high dose, single or two shots; 5 received placebo; per-sample allocation not given. Sampling was performed 63 days after the first vaccine or placebo injection. Here the sequenced sample was peripheral blood, taken in a trial of Ad26.COV2.S vaccine versus placebo. The origin of the receptors is a person between 18 and 59 years old who received the Ad26.COV2.S COVID-19 vaccine or a placebo.

The chain carries TRBV27 and TRBJ1-2; the match to TRBD1 covers 12 bases. The CDR3 length is 14 residues. V lost 1 base, J lost 7 bases, and 1 base stayed unmatched. Germline V gene sequence: CDR1 MNHEY, CDR2 SMNVEV (reference sequence). CDR3 sequence (DNA): TGTGCCAGCAGTTTATGGGGACAGGGGGCTGGCTACACCTTC. Translation gives CASSLWGQGAGYTF.

The V and J genes are TRBV14 and TRBJ1-2; 7 nucleotides match TRBD1. In germline, CDR1 is SGHDN, CDR2 FVKESK. V shed 1 base, J shed 2 bases, and the junction held 7 bases outside the gene matches. This CDR3 is 16 amino acids long. The CDR3 DNA reads as TGTGCCAGCAGCCAAGTTGGTCACAGGGGAAACTATGGCTACACCTTC. Protein sequence: CASSQVGHRGNYGYTF.

V gene TRBV11-3 combines with J gene TRBJ2-2; D is uncertain. Germline CDR1 reads SGHNT; CDR2 reads YENEEA. The V and J ends lost 5 bases and 5 bases respectively, with 6 bases between them. The CDR3 spans 12 residues. The CDR3 DNA reads as TGTGCCAGCAGCCTACAAACCGGGGAGCTGTTTTTT. Amino acids: CASSLQTGELFF.

J is TRBJ1-2 and V is TRBV5-6; 7 nucleotides agree with TRBD1. After removal of 3 bases from V and 0 bases from J, the junction contained 5 bases not matched to a gene. The CDR3 has 15 amino acids. Germline V gives CDR1 SGHDT, CDR2 YYEEEE. This chain's CDR3 is CASSYKDRTNYGYTF. The CDR3 region has the DNA TGTGCCAGCAGCTACAAGGACAGGACTAACTATGGCTACACCTTC.

The rearrangement joins TRBV19 to TRBJ2-1; tentatively, D is TRBD1 (6 bases). V lost 6 bases to trimming and J lost 4 bases, with 19 bases between them. CDR3 length: 16 residues. Germline V gene lookup returns CDR1 LNHDA and CDR2 SQIVND (reference sequence). The CDR3 nucleotides are TGTGCCAGTAGCCGAACCCGGGACAAACCGTACAATGAGCAGTTCTTC. This encodes CASSRTRDKPYNEQFF.

The V call is TRBV6-2 or TRBV6-3, the J call TRBJ2-1; D possibly corresponds to TRBD1 (6 bases). The CDR3 runs 18 residues. The ends were cut back, 0 bases at V and 0 bases at J, with 15 bases in the middle. Per germline, CDR1 MNHEY and CDR2 SVGEGT. In nucleotides, the CDR3 is TGTGCCAGCAGTTACTCCCCCCGGGACACCAGCTCCTACAATGAGCAGTTCTTC. It encodes CASSYSPRDTSSYNEQFF.

The genes are TRBV9 and TRBJ1-2, with TRBD1 matching over 7 bases. Germline V gene data show CDR1 as SGDLS and CDR2 as YYNGEE. V trimming: 6 bases; J trimming: 4 bases; junction bases outside the gene matches: 6. This CDR3 is built from 13 residues. The DNA of the CDR3 is TGTGCCAGCACAAAGACAGGGTTCTATGGCTACACCTTC. Protein: CASTKTGFYGYTF.

The chain recombines TRBV9 with TRBJ1-1, with D hard to call. V lost 4 bases to trimming and J lost 5 bases, with 12 bases between them. The CDR3 spans 13 residues. Germline V CDR1 and CDR2: SGDLS, YYNGEE. CDR3: CASSPRTGTEAFF. CDR3 DNA: TGTGCCAGCAGCCCCCGCACCGGGACTGAAGCTTTCTTT.

In its sample, this clone was seen a few times. The chain recombines TRBV4-2 with TRBJ2-7; D is unclear. This CDR3 has 18 residues. Per the germline V gene, CDR1 is LGHNA and CDR2 is YNFKEQ. Trimming left V 1 base short and J 2 bases short, with 21 bases between. The DNA for the CDR3 is TGTGCCAGCAGCCAAGTCGTCCTCGTTCAGGAGCCCACCTACGAGCAGTACTTC. It specifies CASSQVVLVQEPTYEQYF.

This sequence joins TRBV5-1 and TRBJ1-1; TRBD1 is a possible D gene (6 bases). V lost 3 bases to trimming and J lost 2 bases, with 17 bases between them. The CDR3 is made up of 16 amino acids. Germline CDR1 and CDR2: SGHRS and YFSETQ. CDR3 sequence reads: CASSSPLLRGNTEAFF. CDR3 DNA sequence: TGCGCCAGCAGCTCGCCGCTCCTCAGGGGTAACACTGAAGCTTTCTTT.

The chain is built from TRBV5-6 and TRBJ1-2; D gene ambiguous. Trimming left V 4 bases short and J 5 bases short, with 15 bases between. Germline-derived CDR1 and CDR2 are SGHDT and YYEEEE. The CDR3 runs to 14 residues. CDR3 nucleotides: TGTGCCAGCAGCCCCAAGAGGCCCCCTTATGGCTACACCTTC. Translated, it gives CASSPKRPPYGYTF.

This clone was seen once. This chain links TRBV7-8 with TRBJ1-1; D is unclear. The CDR3 has 12 residues. Trimming pared 5 bases from V and 0 bases from J, leaving 4 bases between. Germline CDR1 is SGHVS and CDR2 is FQNEAQ. The CDR3 DNA reads as TGTGCCAGCAGCCTAATGAACACTGAAGCTTTCTTT. It specifies CASSLMNTEAFF.

V and J are TRBV18 and TRBJ1-1; D remains ambiguous. The germline gives CDR1 KGHSH, CDR2 LQKENI. This CDR3 is 13 amino acids long. Trimming removed 5 bases at V and 5 bases at J, with 12 bases between. Here the CDR3 reads CASSTNGQTEAFF. Here the CDR3 DNA reads TGTGCCAGCTCAACCAACGGGCAAACTGAAGCTTTCTTT.

This chain connects TRBV13 to TRBJ2-5, with 12 bases matching TRBD2. The junction had 6 bases not matched to a gene; V was cut back by 0 bases and J by 1 base. The germline gives CDR1 PRHDT, CDR2 FYEKMQ (reference sequence). The CDR3 consists of 18 residues. The CDR3 protein is CASSLGASGGVFQETQYF. The CDR3 nucleotides are TGTGCCAGCAGCTTAGGGGCTAGCGGGGGGGTCTTCCAAGAGACCCAGTACTTC.

This clone came up a few times. The chain is built from TRBV30 and TRBJ2-3, with D perhaps being TRBD1 or TRBD2 (5 bases each). The germline V gene encodes CDR1 GTSNPN and CDR2 SVGIG (reference sequence). The length of the CDR3 is 15 residues. With 3 bases removed from V and 4 bases from J, the gap between germline ends came to 17 bases. In nucleotides, the CDR3 is TGTGCCTGGAGGAGGGGTTTAGGTAGCTCAGATACGCAGTATTTT. It translates to CAWRRGLGSSDTQYF.

Within the sample, this clone is medium-sized (0.01 to 0.1%). The chain links TRBV30 to TRBJ2-7, with a possible D match to TRBD1 (5 bases). The V gene lost 0 bases and the J gene lost 4 bases, with 10 bases spanning the gap. Germline CDR1 is GTSNPN and CDR2 is SVGIG (reference sequence). This CDR3 has 13 residues. The CDR3, as DNA: TGTGCCTGGAGTGTGTCAGGGAATTACGAGCAGTACTTC. Protein product: CAWSVSGNYEQYF.

This chain connects TRBV7-3 to TRBJ2-3; D possibly corresponds to TRBD2 (6 bases). Per germline, CDR1 SGHTA and CDR2 FQGTGA. The CDR3 sequence is 15 residues long. Trimming took 5 bases from V and 6 from J, leaving 18 bases between them. The CDR3 region has the DNA TGTGCCAGCAGCCCCTTGGGACTCCCTTCGGATACGCAGTATTTT. Its protein product is CASSPLGLPSDTQYF. Supplemented by reference TRBV7-3 and TRBJ2-3, the full variable domain reads GAGVSQTPSNKVTEKGKYVELRCDPISGHTALYWYRQSLGQGPEFLIYFQGTGAADDSGLPNDRFFAVRPEGSVSTLKIQRTERGDSAVYLCASSPLGLPSDTQYFGPGTRLTVL.

The chain carries TRBV7-9 and TRBJ2-1; 10 bases align to TRBD2. Unmatched junction bases numbered 15, after V lost 4 bases and J lost 12 bases. This CDR3 region has 16 residues. CDR1 is SEHNR, CDR2 FQNEAQ, per germline (reference sequence). CDR3 nucleotides: TGTGCCAGCAGCTATTCATCTAGCGGGGGAATTCACGTGCAGTTCTTC. This codes for CASSYSSSGGIHVQFF.

The gene calls are TRBV30 and TRBJ1-5, with a weak D call TRBD1 (5 bases). The CDR3 runs 14 residues. Trimming removed 2 bases at V and 3 bases at J, with 11 bases between. CDR1 is GTSNPN, CDR2 SVGIG, per germline (reference sequence). The CDR3 DNA reads as TGTGCCTGGAGTTTACCAGGGCTCAATCAGCCCCAGCATTTT. Translation: CAWSLPGLNQPQHF. Drawing the rest from reference TRBV30 and TRBJ1-5, the complete variable domain is SQTIHQWPATLVQPVGSPLSLECTVEGTSNPNLYWYRQAAGRGLQLLFYSVGIGQISSEVPQNLSASRPQDRQFILSSKKLLLSDSGFYLCAWSLPGLNQPQHFGDGTRLSIL.

This chain joins TRBV5-1 and TRBJ1-2; D call uncertain. This CDR3 contains 16 residues. Germline CDR1 SGHRS, CDR2 YFSETQ. With 0 bases removed from V and 4 bases from J, the gap between germline ends came to 16 bases. The CDR3 DNA reads TGCGCCAGCAGCTTGGTTACCTTACGATTTTCCTATGGCTACACCTTC. Translated: CASSLVTLRFSYGYTF.

This clone came up once. V and J are TRBV18 and TRBJ2-7; 8 positions agree with TRBD1. Losses at the gene ends were 6 bases for V and 3 bases for J; bases not matched to a gene: 13. The CDR3 totals 16 residues. CDR1 and CDR2 from the germline V gene are KGHSH and LQKENI. The DNA of the CDR3 is TGTGCCAGCTCCCCCCCCGGGACAGGAACTCTCTACGAGCAGTACTTC. Its translation: CASSPPGTGTLYEQYF.

As for this clone: The junction does not match germline at one end; this may be a read error. The chain employs TRBV5-1 and TRBJ2-3; either TRBD1 or TRBD2 may fit D (6 bases each). The CDR3 length is 13 residues. Germline V lookup: CDR1 SGHRS, CDR2 YFSETQ. CDR3 in amino acids: CASNLEGADTQYF. CDR3 in DNA: TGCGCCAGCAACTTGGAGGGGGCAGATACGCAGTATTTT.

V gene TRBV3-1 (or the pseudogene TRBV3-2) combines with J gene TRBJ1-4; 7 nucleotides match TRBD1. This CDR3 has 14 amino acids. After removal of 5 bases from V and 3 bases from J, the junction contained 3 bases not matched to a gene. Per the germline V gene, CDR1 is LGHDT and CDR2 is YNNKEL (reference sequence). CDR3 sequence (DNA): TGTGCCAGCAGCGTACAGGGGTCTAATGAAAAACTGTTTTTT. This codes for CASSVQGSNEKLFF.